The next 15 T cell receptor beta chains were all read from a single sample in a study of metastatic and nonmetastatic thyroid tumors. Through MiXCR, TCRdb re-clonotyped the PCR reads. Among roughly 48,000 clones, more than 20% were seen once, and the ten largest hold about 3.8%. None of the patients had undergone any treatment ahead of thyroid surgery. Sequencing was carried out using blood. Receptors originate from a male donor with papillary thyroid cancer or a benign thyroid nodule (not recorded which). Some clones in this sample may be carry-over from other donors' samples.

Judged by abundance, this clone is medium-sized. The CDR3 reads CAISESERGHITYEQYF. CDR3 DNA sequence: TGTGCCATCAGTGAGTCGGAAAGGGGGCATATTACTTACGAGCAGTACTTC. V and J are TRBV10-3 and TRBJ2-7, with 7 bases fitting TRBD1. The CDR3 runs to 17 residues. Germline CDR1 reads ENHRY; CDR2 reads SYGVKD. Trimming removed 0 bases from V and 4 bases from J; junction bases left unmatched: 12.

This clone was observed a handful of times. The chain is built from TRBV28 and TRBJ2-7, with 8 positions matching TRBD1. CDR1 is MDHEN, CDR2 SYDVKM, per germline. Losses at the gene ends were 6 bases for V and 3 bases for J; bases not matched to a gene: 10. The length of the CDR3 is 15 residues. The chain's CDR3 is CASRPQPGQDYEQYF. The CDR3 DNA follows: TGTGCCAGCAGACCCCAGCCGGGACAGGACTACGAGCAGTACTTC.

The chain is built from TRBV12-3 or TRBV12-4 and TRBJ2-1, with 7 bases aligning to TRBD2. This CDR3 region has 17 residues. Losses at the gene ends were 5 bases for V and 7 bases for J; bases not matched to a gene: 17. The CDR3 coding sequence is TGTGCCAGCAGTCTTTACCCCCTTCTAGCGGAACAGAATGAGCAGTTCTTC. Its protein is CASSLYPLLAEQNEQFF.

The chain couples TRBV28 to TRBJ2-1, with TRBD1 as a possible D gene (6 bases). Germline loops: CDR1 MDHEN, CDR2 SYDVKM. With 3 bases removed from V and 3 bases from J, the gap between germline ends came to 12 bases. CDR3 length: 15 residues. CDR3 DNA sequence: TGTGCCAGCAGTTTTTTGGGGGCGAGCTACAATGAGCAGTTCTTC. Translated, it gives CASSFLGASYNEQFF.

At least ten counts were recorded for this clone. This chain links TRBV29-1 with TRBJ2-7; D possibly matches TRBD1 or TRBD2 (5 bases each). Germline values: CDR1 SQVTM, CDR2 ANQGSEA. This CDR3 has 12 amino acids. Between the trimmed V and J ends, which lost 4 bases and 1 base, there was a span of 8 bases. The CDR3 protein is CSVGGLSYEQYF. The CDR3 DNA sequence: TGCAGCGTTGGGGGGTTATCCTACGAGCAGTACTTC.

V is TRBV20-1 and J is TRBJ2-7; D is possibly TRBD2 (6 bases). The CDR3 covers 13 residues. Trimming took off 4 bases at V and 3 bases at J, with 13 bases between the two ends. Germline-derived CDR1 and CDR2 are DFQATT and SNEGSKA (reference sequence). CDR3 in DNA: TGCAGTGCTATCCGGACGGGAGTCTACGAGCAGTACTTC. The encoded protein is CSAIRTGVYEQYF.

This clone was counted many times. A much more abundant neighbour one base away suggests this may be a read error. In DNA, the CDR3 is TGTGCCACCAGTGATCCAAGACAGGGATGGGACACCGGGGAGCTGTTTTTT. Residues: CATSDPRQGWDTGELFF. The chain links TRBV24-1 to TRBJ2-2, with TRBD1 matching over 7 bases. This CDR3 region has 17 residues. From germline, CDR1 is KGHDR and CDR2 SFDVKD. The V gene end was trimmed by 3 bases and the J gene end by 3 bases; junction bases not matched to a gene: 9.

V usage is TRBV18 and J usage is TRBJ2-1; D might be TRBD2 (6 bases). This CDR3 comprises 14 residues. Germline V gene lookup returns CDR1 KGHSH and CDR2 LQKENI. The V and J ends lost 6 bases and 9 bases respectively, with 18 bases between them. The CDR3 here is CASSSGSSGGEQFF. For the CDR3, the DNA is TGTGCCAGCTCTTCGGGGAGTTCCGGGGGTGAGCAGTTCTTC.

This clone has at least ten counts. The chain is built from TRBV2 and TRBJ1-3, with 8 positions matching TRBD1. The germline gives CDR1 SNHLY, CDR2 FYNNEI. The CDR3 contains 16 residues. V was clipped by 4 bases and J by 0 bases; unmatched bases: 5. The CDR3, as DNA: TGTGCCAGCAGTGGGGACAGGACGAGCTCTGGAAACACCATATATTTT. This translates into CASSGDRTSSGNTIYF.

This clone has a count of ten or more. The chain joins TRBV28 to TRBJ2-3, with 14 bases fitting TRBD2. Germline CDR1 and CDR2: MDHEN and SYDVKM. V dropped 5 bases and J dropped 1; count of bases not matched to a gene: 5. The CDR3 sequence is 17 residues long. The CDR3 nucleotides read TGTGCCAGCAGTCCGGGACTAGCGGGAGAGGGCACAGATACGCAGTATTTT. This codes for CASSPGLAGEGTDTQYF.

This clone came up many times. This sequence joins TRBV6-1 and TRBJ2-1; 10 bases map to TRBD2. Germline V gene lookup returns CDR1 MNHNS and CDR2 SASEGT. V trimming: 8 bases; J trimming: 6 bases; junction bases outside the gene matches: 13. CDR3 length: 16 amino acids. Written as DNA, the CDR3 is TGTGCCAGCGTCCCGAAGGTAGCGGGAGGCCTCAATGAGCAGTTCTTC. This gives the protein CASVPKVAGGLNEQFF.

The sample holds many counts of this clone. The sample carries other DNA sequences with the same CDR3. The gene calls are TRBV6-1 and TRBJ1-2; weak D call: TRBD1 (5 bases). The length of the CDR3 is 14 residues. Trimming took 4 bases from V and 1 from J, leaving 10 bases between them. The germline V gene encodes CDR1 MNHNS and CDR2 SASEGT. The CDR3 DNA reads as TGTGCCAGCAGTGTGGCAGGGCTTAACTATGGCTACACCTTC. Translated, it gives CASSVAGLNYGYTF.

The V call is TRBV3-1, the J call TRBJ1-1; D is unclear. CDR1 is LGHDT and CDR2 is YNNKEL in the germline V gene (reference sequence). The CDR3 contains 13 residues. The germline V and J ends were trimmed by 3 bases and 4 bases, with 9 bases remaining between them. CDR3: CASSQVGITEAFF. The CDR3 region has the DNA TGTGCCAGCAGCCAGGTCGGGATCACTGAAGCTTTCTTT.

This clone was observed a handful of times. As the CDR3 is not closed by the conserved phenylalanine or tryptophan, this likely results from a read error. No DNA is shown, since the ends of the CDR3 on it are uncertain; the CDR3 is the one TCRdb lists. This chain's CDR3 is CASSQGADTGELLL. The V and J genes are TRBV28 and TRBJ2-2; the table calls TRBD1, which could not be checked here. Both ends counted, the CDR3 spans 14 residues. Germline V lookup: CDR1 MDHEN, CDR2 SYDVKM.

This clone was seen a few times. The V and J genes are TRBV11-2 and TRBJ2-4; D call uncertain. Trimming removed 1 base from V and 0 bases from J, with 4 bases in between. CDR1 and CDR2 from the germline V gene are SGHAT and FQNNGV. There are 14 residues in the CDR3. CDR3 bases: TGTGCCAGCAGCTTAGCCCTAGCCAAAAACATTCAGTACTTC. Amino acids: CASSLALAKNIQYF.